The subject of this entry is one T cell receptor beta chain. The antigen remains undetermined. This entry is derived from a study of shared clonotypes between healthy human individuals. Study information: Used for every donor were three CD4 naive, three CD4 memory, two CD8 naive and one CD8 memory plate.

The CDR3 has 13 residues. The V gene's germline CDR1 is MDHEN and CDR2 SYDVKM. V shed 6 bases and J shed 1 base, with 9 bases lying between them. Naive CD8 cells were CD45RO-negative, positively selected for CCR7, excluding terminally differentiated effector memory CD45RA+ cells. Study-level results: Represented diversity, genetic and exposure-history alike, was limited by few donors. Memory subsets had estimated richness that was generally smaller than that of naive subsets.

Sequenced by immunoSEQ multiplex PCR; TCRdb stores in-frame clones only, minus some. The repertoire holds roughly 890,000 clones, over 90% seen once, with approximately 25% in the top ten. The sequence came from a man younger than 40 in good health. The V call is TRBV28, the J call TRBJ1-1; no definite D call. The sample consisted of naive CD8+ T cells sorted from blood. The CDR3 DNA reads as TGTGCCAGCAGCCCCCGGACGAACACTGAAGCTTTCTTT. This encodes CASSPRTNTEAFF.